This TCR beta chain was profiled in a study of response to subunit inactivated influenza vaccine listed by TCRdb under 2018. About the study as a whole: Deep quantitative T cell receptor repertoire profiling was used in the study to track responses to a trivalent subunit inactivated influenza vaccine. On the study overall, not on this receptor specifically: According to the authors, only a limited number of new T cells may be recruited by each seasonal influenza vaccination.

As regards this clonotype: Its antigen specificity is not known. Nothing much larger sits one base from this clone, and base qualities are not available.

V is trimmed back by 3 bases and J by 4 bases, and the junction contains 7 bases that no gene match accounts for. The CDR3 measures 15 amino acids from cysteine to phenylalanine. Only the CDR3 part of the read is kept: 45 bases, read in frame from the first base. The method was RT-PCR. TCRdb records Illumina HiSeq 2500 as the sequencer. The public sequencing data were trimmed at Q25 with fastp and processed into clonotypes with MiXCR by TCRdb, which kept only in-frame beta chains. Each entry merges the rows of one CDR3 protein and shows their most common DNA and genes. This sample comprises more than 550,000 distinct CDR3 sequences, approximately 12% of them detected only once. The top ten clonotypes cover approximately 10% of the sample.

The specimen was PBMCs from blood, collected on the day of vaccination. This receptor was taken from a man aged 45-60 years who received an inactivated influenza vaccine. Donor details come from another sample of the same person, matched by shared clones. The chain was built from TRBV12-3 or TRBV12-4 and TRBJ1-1, with 8 junctional bases fitting TRBD1. This receptor carries the CDR3 CASSFRQGASTEAFF. The nucleotides read TGTGCCAGCAGTTTTCGCCAGGGGGCTAGCACTGAAGCTTTCTTT.